One TCR beta chain is described in this entry. The antigen is undetermined. Germline values: CDR1 KGHDR, CDR2 SFDVKD. With V trimmed by 3 bases and J by 0 bases, 3 bases remained unmatched. The CDR3 contains 16 residues. The sample is drawn from a study of T cell responses to AZD1222 COVID-19 vaccine. Findings of the study overall: White British people made up most donors, females outnumbered males, and clonal diversity was possibly underestimated. Across spike, vaccine-associated CD4 TCRs were found, dominant at 160-218 and 743-854.

Profiled with immunoSEQ multiplex PCR; TCRdb holds only in-frame clones, not every one. The data show about 56,000 clones, approximately 83% seen once. V gene TRBV24-1 combines with J gene TRBJ2-3; 9 positions agree with TRBD2. Here the sequenced sample was peripheral blood, taken on day 0 of AZD1222 vaccination. The clonotype originates from an adult in good health. This CDR3 reads CATSDIAGDSTDTQYF. CDR3 nucleotides: TGTGCCACCAGTGATATAGCGGGGGACAGCACAGATACGCAGTATTTT.